This T cell receptor beta chain was retrieved from a study of PD-1 blockade in mismatch repair-deficient tumors. Assay: immunoSEQ multiplex PCR; the TCRdb copy retains only in-frame clones and omits some. The sample has 75,000 to 85,000 clones; roughly 80% are singletons. V gave up 6 bases and J gave up 4 bases; unmatched junction bases: 5. The CDR3 is 14 amino acids. Per the germline V gene, CDR1 is SGHVS and CDR2 is FQNEAQ. This chain joins TRBV7-8 and TRBJ2-1, with 8 bases identical to TRBD2. Specimen: peripheral blood, collected 12 weeks after starting pembrolizumab. The TCR was taken from an adult with mismatch repair-deficient cancer. CDR3 residues: CASRPGLGYNEQFF. The DNA of the CDR3 is TGTGCCAGCAGACCGGGACTAGGTTACAATGAGCAGTTCTTC.